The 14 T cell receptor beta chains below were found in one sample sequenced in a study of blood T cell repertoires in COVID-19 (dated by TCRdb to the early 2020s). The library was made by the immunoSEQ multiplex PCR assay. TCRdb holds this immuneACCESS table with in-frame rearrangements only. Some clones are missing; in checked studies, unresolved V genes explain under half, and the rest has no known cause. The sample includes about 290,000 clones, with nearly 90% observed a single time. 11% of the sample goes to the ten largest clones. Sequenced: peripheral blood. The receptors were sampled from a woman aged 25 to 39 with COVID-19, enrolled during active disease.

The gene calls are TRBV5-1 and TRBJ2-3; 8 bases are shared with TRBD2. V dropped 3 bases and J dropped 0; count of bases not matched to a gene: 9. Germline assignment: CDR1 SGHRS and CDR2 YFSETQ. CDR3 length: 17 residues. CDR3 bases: TGCGCCAGCAGCTCCGGAATTAGCGGGACTAGCACAGATACGCAGTATTTT. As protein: CASSSGISGTSTDTQYF. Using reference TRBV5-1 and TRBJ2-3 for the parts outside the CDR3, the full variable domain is KAGVTQTPRYLIKTRGQQVTLSCSPISGHRSVSWYQQTPGQGLQFLFEYFSETQRNKGNFPGRFSGRQFSNSRSEMNVSTLELGDSALYLCASSSGISGTSTDTQYFGPGTRLTVL.

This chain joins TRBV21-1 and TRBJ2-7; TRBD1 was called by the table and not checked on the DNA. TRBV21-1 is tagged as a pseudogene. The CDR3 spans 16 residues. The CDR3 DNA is TGTGCCAGCAGATCCCAGGGCACTATCCACGACTACGAGCAGTACTTC. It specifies CASRSQGTIHDYEQYF.

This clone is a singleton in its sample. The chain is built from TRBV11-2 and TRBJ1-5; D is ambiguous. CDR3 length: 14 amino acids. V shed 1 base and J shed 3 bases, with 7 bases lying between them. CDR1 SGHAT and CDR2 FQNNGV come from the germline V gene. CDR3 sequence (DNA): TGTGCCAGCAGCTTAGGGGCAGCCAATCAGCCCCAGCATTTT. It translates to CASSLGAANQPQHF.

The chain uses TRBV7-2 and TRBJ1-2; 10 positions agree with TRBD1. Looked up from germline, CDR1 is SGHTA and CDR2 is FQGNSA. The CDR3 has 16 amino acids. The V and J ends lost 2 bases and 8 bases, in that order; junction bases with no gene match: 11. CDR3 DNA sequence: TGTGCCAGCAGCTTAATGTGGACAGGGGGTTTCGGGGGCTACACCTTC. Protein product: CASSLMWTGGFGGYTF.

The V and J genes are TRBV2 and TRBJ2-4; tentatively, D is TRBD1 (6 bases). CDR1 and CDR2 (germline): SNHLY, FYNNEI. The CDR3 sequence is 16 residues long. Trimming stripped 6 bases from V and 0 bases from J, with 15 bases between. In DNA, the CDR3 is TGTGCCAGCAGCCTTGACAGGTTAATAGCCAAAAACATTCAGTACTTC. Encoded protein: CASSLDRLIAKNIQYF.

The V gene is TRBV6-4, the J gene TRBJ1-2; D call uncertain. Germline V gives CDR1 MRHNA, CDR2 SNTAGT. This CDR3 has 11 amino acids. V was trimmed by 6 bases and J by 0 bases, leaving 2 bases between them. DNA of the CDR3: TGTGCCAGCAGCTCTAACTATGGCTACACCTTC. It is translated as CASSSNYGYTF.

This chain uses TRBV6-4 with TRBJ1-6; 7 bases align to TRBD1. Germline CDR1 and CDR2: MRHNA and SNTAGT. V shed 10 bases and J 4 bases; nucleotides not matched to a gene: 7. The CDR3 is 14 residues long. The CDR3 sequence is CATSRDSYNSPLHF. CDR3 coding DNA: TGTGCCACCTCGCGGGACAGTTATAATTCACCCCTCCACTTT.

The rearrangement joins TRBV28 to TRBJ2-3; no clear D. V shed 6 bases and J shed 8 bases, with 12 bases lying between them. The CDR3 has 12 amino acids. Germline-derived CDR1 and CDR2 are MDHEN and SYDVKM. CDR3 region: CASSRLATTQYF. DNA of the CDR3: TGTGCCAGCAGCCGACTGGCTACTACGCAGTATTTT.

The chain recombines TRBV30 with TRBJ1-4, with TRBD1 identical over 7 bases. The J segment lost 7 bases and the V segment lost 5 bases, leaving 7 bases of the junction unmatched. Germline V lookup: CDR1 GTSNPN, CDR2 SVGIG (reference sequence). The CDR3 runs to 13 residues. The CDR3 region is CAWRGQKTEKLFF. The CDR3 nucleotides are TGTGCCTGGCGGGGACAGAAGACTGAAAAACTGTTTTTT. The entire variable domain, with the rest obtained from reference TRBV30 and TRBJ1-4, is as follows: SQTIHQWPATLVQPVGSPLSLECTVEGTSNPNLYWYRQAAGRGLQLLFYSVGIGQISSEVPQNLSASRPQDRQFILSSKKLLLSDSGFYLCAWRGQKTEKLFFGSGTQLSVL.

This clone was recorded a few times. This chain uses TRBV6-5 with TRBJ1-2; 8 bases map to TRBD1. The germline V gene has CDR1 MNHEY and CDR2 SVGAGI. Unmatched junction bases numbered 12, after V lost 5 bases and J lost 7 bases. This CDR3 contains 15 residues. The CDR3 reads CASSKRGQGQIGYTF. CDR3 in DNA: TGTGCCAGCAGTAAGAGAGGACAGGGACAGATTGGCTACACCTTC.

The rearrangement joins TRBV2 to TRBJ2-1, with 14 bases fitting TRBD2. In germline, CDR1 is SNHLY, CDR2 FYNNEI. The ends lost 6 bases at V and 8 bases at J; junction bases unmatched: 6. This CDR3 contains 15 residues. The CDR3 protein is CASSGTSGGIHEQFF. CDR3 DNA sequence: TGTGCCAGCAGCGGGACTAGCGGGGGAATACATGAGCAGTTCTTC. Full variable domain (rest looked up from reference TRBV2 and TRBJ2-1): EPEVTQTPSHQVTQMGQEVILRCVPISNHLYFYWYRQILGQKVEFLVSFYNNEISEKSEIFDDQFSVERPDGSNFTLKIRSTKLEDSAMYFCASSGTSGGIHEQFFGPGTRLTVL.

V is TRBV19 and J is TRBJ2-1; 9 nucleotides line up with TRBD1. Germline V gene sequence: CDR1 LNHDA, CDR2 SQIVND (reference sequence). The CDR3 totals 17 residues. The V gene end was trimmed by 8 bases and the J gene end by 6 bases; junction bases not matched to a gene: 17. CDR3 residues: CASGVRLGQGRSNEQFF. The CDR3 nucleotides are TGTGCCAGTGGGGTTCGATTGGGACAGGGAAGGTCCAATGAGCAGTTCTTC.

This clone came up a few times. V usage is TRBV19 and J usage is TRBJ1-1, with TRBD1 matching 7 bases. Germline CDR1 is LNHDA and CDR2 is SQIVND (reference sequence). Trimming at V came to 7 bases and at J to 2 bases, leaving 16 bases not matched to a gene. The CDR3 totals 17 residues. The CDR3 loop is CASKGGTGALLNTEAFF. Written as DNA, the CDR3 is TGTGCCAGTAAGGGTGGTACAGGGGCCCTATTAAACACTGAAGCTTTCTTT.

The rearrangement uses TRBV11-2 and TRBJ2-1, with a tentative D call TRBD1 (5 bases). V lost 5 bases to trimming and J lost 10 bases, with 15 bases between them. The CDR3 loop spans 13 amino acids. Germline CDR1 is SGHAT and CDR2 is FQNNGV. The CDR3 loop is CASSQWGRLEQFF. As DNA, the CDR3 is TGTGCCAGCAGCCAATGGGGCCGGTTAGAGCAGTTCTTC.